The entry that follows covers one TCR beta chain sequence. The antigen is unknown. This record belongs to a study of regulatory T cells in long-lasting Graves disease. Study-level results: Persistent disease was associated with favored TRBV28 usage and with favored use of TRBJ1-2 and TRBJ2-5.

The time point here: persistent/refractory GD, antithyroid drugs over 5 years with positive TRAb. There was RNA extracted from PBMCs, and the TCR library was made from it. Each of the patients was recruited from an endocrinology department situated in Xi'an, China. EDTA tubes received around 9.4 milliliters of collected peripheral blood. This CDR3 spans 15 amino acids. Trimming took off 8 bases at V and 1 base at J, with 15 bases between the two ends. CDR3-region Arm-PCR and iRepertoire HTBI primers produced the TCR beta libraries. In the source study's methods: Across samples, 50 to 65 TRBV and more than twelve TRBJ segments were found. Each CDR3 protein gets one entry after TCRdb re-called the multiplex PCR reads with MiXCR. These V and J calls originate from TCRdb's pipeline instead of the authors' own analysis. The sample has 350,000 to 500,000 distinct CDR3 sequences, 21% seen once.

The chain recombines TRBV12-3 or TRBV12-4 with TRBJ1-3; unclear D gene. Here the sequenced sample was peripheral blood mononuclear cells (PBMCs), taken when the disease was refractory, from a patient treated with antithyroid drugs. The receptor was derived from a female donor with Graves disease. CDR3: CASRVSGPSGNTIYF. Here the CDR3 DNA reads TGTGCCAGCCGAGTGTCGGGTCCGTCTGGAAACACCATATATTTT.